The entry below describes one T cell receptor beta chain. Its matching antigen is unknown. The method was immunoSEQ multiplex PCR; TCRdb's version includes in-frame clones alone and lacks a portion of them. The sample has 77,000 or so clones, roughly 87% seen once. The sample originates from a study of OX40 agonist ivuxolimab in advanced cancers. Study summary: Anti-PD-1, anti-PD-L1 or anti-CTLA-4 therapy given earlier was allowed, and 30% to 45% had some. Notes on the study in general: There were, on average, more expanded clones in CD8+ T cells than in CD4+. With doses of 0.1-3.0 mg/kg, partial responders showed among the lowest clonal expansion.

Trimming left V 4 bases short and J 4 bases short, with 16 bases between. This CDR3 region has 15 residues. Germline values: CDR1 SGHNT, CDR2 YYREEE (reference sequence). Sequencing was performed on CD4+ or CD8+ T cells sorted from blood, taken in a trial of the OX40 agonist ivuxolimab. The receptor was derived from an adult with an advanced solid tumor such as melanoma, head and neck, liver or kidney cancer. The J gene is TRBJ2-3, the V gene TRBV5-4; no firm D call. The CDR3: CASSLGPKGSDTQYF. CDR3 DNA sequence: TGTGCCAGCAGCCTCGGACCAAAGGGCTCAGATACGCAGTATTTT.